These 29 T cell receptor beta chains came from one sample sequenced in a study of cytomegalovirus exposure and HLA in healthy donors. Here immunoSEQ multiplex PCR was the method, and the copy in TCRdb shows in-frame clones only, minus some. The sample includes some 200,000 clones, 75% to 95% of them seen just once. Sequencing was performed on PBMCs. The source of these receptors is a woman aged 18-29 years in good health and CMV-seronegative.

The rearrangement links TRBV19 to TRBJ1-1; unclear D gene. Germline lookup yields CDR1 LNHDA and CDR2 SQIVND (reference sequence). The CDR3 extends over 15 amino acids. The V gene lost 4 bases and the J gene lost 2 bases, with 14 bases spanning the gap. The CDR3: CASSRRDRRNTEAFF. The CDR3 nucleotides are TGTGCCAGTAGTAGGAGGGATCGAAGAAACACTGAAGCTTTCTTT. The full variable domain, in which reference TRBV19 and TRBJ1-1 provide the parts outside the CDR3, is DGGITQSPKYLFRKEGQNVTLSCEQNLNHDAMYWYRQDPGQGLRLIYYSQIVNDFQKGDIAEGYSVSREKKESFPLTVTSAQKNPTAFYLCASSRRDRRNTEAFFGQGTRLTVV.

The chain uses TRBV4-1 and TRBJ2-5; maybe TRBD2 (5 bases). Germline V CDR1 and CDR2: MGHRA, YSYEKL. V lost 2 bases and J lost 7, with 8 bases in between. This CDR3 has 12 amino acids. CDR3 region: CASSQPEGTQYF. DNA of the CDR3: TGCGCCAGCAGCCAACCAGAGGGGACCCAGTACTTC.

This clone was counted once. This chain links TRBV18 with TRBJ1-2; D is unclear. CDR1 KGHSH and CDR2 LQKENI come from the germline V gene. V was cut by 3 bases and J by 7 bases, with 12 bases left in between. This CDR3 is built from 13 residues. The CDR3 region is CASSPPERSGYTF. The CDR3 DNA follows: TGTGCCAGCTCACCGCCCGAGAGAAGTGGCTACACCTTC.

This chain joins TRBV19 and TRBJ1-1; a possible D gene is TRBD1 (5 bases). Trimming took 7 bases from V and 1 from J, leaving 13 bases between them. Germline values: CDR1 LNHDA, CDR2 SQIVND (reference sequence). The CDR3 has 14 residues. The CDR3 here is CASIEPGWNTEAFF. The CDR3 DNA reads TGTGCCAGTATCGAACCAGGGTGGAACACTGAAGCTTTCTTT.

This clone was detected only a few times. V gene TRBV20-1 combines with J gene TRBJ1-1; D gene ambiguous. V lost 5 bases and J lost 11, with 12 bases in between. The CDR3 is 10 residues long. In germline, CDR1 is DFQATT, CDR2 SNEGSKA (reference sequence). The CDR3 DNA is TGCAGTGCTCGAAGCGTTGAGGCTTTCTTT. This translates into CSARSVEAFF.

This clone showed up just once. V is TRBV10-1 and J is TRBJ1-1; D gene unclear. From germline, CDR1 is WNHNN and CDR2 SYGVQD (reference sequence). V lost 4 bases, J lost 8 bases, and 11 bases lay in between. The CDR3 extends over 12 amino acids. CDR3 in DNA: TGCGCCAGCAGTGCCAGTCCTCAGGAAGCTTTCTTT. This gives the protein CASSASPQEAFF.

The chain employs TRBV15 and TRBJ2-1; TRBD2 matches at 10 bases. Germline trimming cut 7 bases from V and 8 bases from J; bases unmatched to any gene: 11. The germline V gene encodes CDR1 LNHNV and CDR2 YYDKDF (reference sequence). CDR3 length equals 15 residues. As DNA, the CDR3 is TGTGCCACCACCCGAGCCCTAGCGGGAGTCTATGAGCAGTTCTTC. It yields the protein CATTRALAGVYEQFF.

The chain joins TRBV29-1 to TRBJ2-3, with TRBD1 identical over 9 bases. CDR3 length: 12 amino acids. Germline V gene lookup returns CDR1 SQVTM and CDR2 ANQGSEA. Germline trimming cut 7 bases from V and 4 bases from J; bases unmatched to any gene: 3. CDR3 bases: TGCAGCGCGGACAGGGGACCAGATACGCAGTATTTT. Translated, it gives CSADRGPDTQYF.

The chain combines TRBV6-1 with TRBJ1-2; no clear D gene. CDR1 is MNHNS, CDR2 SASEGT, per germline. V lost 4 bases and J lost 7, with 22 bases in between. This CDR3 region has 16 residues. The CDR3 DNA sequence: TGTGCCAGCAGTGCCGTTCCAGGAAGATCCATCTCTGGCTACACCTTC. It specifies CASSAVPGRSISGYTF.

Comments on this clone: This same CDR3 is encoded by further DNA sequences in the sample. The chain uses TRBV6-5 and TRBJ2-3; no reliable D call. Trimming stripped 5 bases from V and 1 base from J, with 4 bases between. This CDR3 spans 12 amino acids. CDR1 MNHEY and CDR2 SVGAGI come from the germline V gene. The CDR3 DNA reads TGTGCCAGCAGTCGGGGCACAGATACGCAGTATTTT. Its protein product is CASSRGTDTQYF.

J is TRBJ1-1 and V is TRBV27; TRBD1 matches at 7 bases. V gave up 7 bases and J gave up 1 base; unmatched junction bases: 6. Germline CDR1 reads MNHEY; CDR2 reads SMNVEV (reference sequence). The CDR3 loop spans 14 amino acids. The CDR3: CASKHGTANTEAFF. CDR3 nucleotide sequence: TGTGCCAGCAAACACGGGACAGCGAACACTGAAGCTTTCTTT.

The genes are TRBV5-1 and TRBJ2-6, with 10 bases aligning to TRBD1. V shed 4 bases, J shed 3 bases, and the junction held 7 bases outside the gene matches. Germline values: CDR1 SGHRS, CDR2 YFSETQ. The CDR3 totals 17 residues. CDR3 in amino acids: CASSLDRGRGGANVLTF. CDR3 bases: TGCGCCAGCAGCCTCGACAGGGGGCGAGGTGGGGCCAACGTCCTGACTTTC.

This chain uses TRBV13 with TRBJ2-3, with D perhaps TRBD2 (5 bases). This CDR3 comprises 15 residues. Trimming cost V 4 bases and J 0 bases, with 11 bases left between them. Germline assignment: CDR1 PRHDT and CDR2 FYEKMQ (reference sequence). CDR3 DNA sequence: TGTGCCAGCAGCTCGGACTCCCTTAGCACAGATACGCAGTATTTT. Translated: CASSSDSLSTDTQYF. The full variable domain, rest sourced from reference TRBV13 and TRBJ2-3, is AAGVIQSPRHLIKEKRETATLKCYPIPRHDTVYWYQQGPGQDPQFLISFYEKMQSDKGSIPDRFSAQQFSDYHSELNMSSLELGDSALYFCASSSDSLSTDTQYFGPGTRLTVL.

The V call is TRBV6-6, the J call TRBJ2-7; TRBD2 might be the D (6 bases). The CDR3 runs to 13 residues. Germline V gene lookup returns CDR1 MNHNY and CDR2 SVGAGI (reference sequence). The V end lost 9 bases, the J end lost 4 bases, and 16 bases lay between the germline ends. CDR3 DNA: TGTGCCAGTAGACCGGGACTTAATTACGAGCAGTACTTC. It yields the protein CASRPGLNYEQYF.

The V gene is TRBV28, the J gene TRBJ1-2, with TRBD1 matching over 10 bases. The CDR3 contains 12 residues. Germline V CDR1 and CDR2: MDHEN, SYDVKM. Losses at the gene ends were 7 bases for V and 8 bases for J; bases not matched to a gene: 4. The CDR3 sequence: CASTDRGLGYTF. The CDR3, as DNA: TGTGCCAGCACCGACAGGGGGCTCGGCTACACCTTC.

The chain couples TRBV5-4 to TRBJ1-1, with D possibly TRBD1 on 6 matching bases. CDR3 size: 14 residues. V lost 2 bases and J lost 1, with 9 bases in between. In germline, CDR1 is SGHNT, CDR2 YYREEE (reference sequence). CDR3 DNA sequence: TGTGCCAGCAGCTTCAGGGGCGGGAACACTGAAGCTTTCTTT. This codes for CASSFRGGNTEAFF.

The genes are TRBV2 and TRBJ2-1; 12 bases line up with TRBD2. This CDR3 is built from 18 residues. V was clipped by 9 bases and J by 5 bases; unmatched bases: 17. Germline V lookup: CDR1 SNHLY, CDR2 FYNNEI. CDR3 coding DNA: TGTGCCAGTGACGAGGGGGCTAGCGGGAGGGCCGGGAACAATGAGCAGTTCTTC. It encodes CASDEGASGRAGNNEQFF.

The chain couples TRBV9 to TRBJ1-1; 7 nucleotides agree with TRBD1. Germline-derived CDR1 and CDR2 are SGDLS and YYNGEE. This CDR3 contains 12 residues. V lost 0 bases and J lost 10; bases outside the gene matches: 3. The CDR3: CASSVVGGAAFF. The CDR3 DNA sequence: TGTGCCAGCAGCGTAGTAGGGGGCGCAGCTTTCTTT. Filled out from reference TRBV9 and TRBJ1-1, the complete variable domain reads DSGVTQTPKHLITATGQRVTLRCSPRSGDLSVYWYQQSLDQGLQFLIQYYNGEERAKGNILERFSAQQFPDLHSELNLSSLELGDSALYFCASSVVGGAAFFGQGTRLTVV.

This rearrangement joins TRBV5-1 to TRBJ2-5; TRBD2 matches at 7 bases. V shed 1 base, J shed 3 bases, and the junction held 9 bases outside the gene matches. CDR1 and CDR2 (germline): SGHRS, YFSETQ. The CDR3 totals 16 residues. CDR3 sequence: CASSLRLADFEETQYF. Here the CDR3 DNA reads TGCGCCAGCAGCTTGAGGCTAGCGGACTTCGAAGAGACCCAGTACTTC. Full variable domain (remainder filled in from reference TRBV5-1 and TRBJ2-5): KAGVTQTPRYLIKTRGQQVTLSCSPISGHRSVSWYQQTPGQGLQFLFEYFSETQRNKGNFPGRFSGRQFSNSRSEMNVSTLELGDSALYLCASSLRLADFEETQYFGPGTRLLVL.

The chain employs TRBV28 and TRBJ2-2, with a tentative D call TRBD1 (6 bases). The CDR3 spans 17 residues. The germline CDR1 and CDR2 sequences are MDHEN and SYDVKM. The V and J ends lost 5 bases and 4 bases respectively, with 20 bases between them. The CDR3, as DNA: TGTGCCAGCAGTACCCCCTCCGGGACAAGAATCACCGGGGAGCTGTTTTTT. Translated: CASSTPSGTRITGELFF.

V usage is TRBV4-1 and J usage is TRBJ2-1; 10 bases line up with TRBD1. Per germline, CDR1 MGHRA and CDR2 YSYEKL. The V segment lost 3 bases and the J segment 7 bases; nucleotides outside the gene matches: 9. The CDR3 covers 16 residues. As DNA, the CDR3 is TGCGCCAGCAGCCAGCCAGGGACAGGGGTGATAAATGAGCAGTTCTTC. Protein product: CASSQPGTGVINEQFF.

The CDR3 DNA reads TGTGCCAGTAGTCCAGGGGTTAACTATGGCTACACCTTC. Translated, it gives CASSPGVNYGYTF. The rearrangement uses TRBV19 and TRBJ1-2, with D possibly matching TRBD1 (6 bases). CDR1 and CDR2 from the germline V gene are LNHDA and SQIVND (reference sequence). This CDR3 comprises 13 residues. V dropped 5 bases and J dropped 1 base, with 8 bases sitting between them.

The genes are TRBV10-1 and TRBJ2-2, with 14 nucleotides matching TRBD2. V shed 5 bases and J 0 bases; nucleotides not matched to a gene: 8. In germline, CDR1 is WNHNN, CDR2 SYGVQD (reference sequence). This CDR3 has 19 amino acids. The CDR3 is CASSPPGTSGSTNTGELFF. For the CDR3, the DNA is TGCGCCAGCAGTCCACCGGGGACTAGCGGGAGCACGAACACCGGGGAGCTGTTTTTT.

The chain combines TRBV19 with TRBJ1-5, with TRBD1 matching over 7 bases. Trimming cost V 3 bases and J 6 bases; bases outside gene matches: 11. There are 16 residues in the CDR3. The germline V gene encodes CDR1 LNHDA and CDR2 SQIVND (reference sequence). CDR3 sequence reads: CASSMGRGQVSQPQHF. The CDR3 DNA is TGTGCCAGTAGTATGGGACGAGGACAGGTCAGTCAGCCCCAGCATTTT.

V and J are TRBV4-1 and TRBJ1-5, with D perhaps matching TRBD1 (5 bases). Germline V gene lookup returns CDR1 MGHRA and CDR2 YSYEKL. The CDR3 is 13 residues long. The ends were cut back, 5 bases at V and 5 bases at J, with 10 bases in the middle. The CDR3 here is CASSSTAHQPQHF. DNA for the CDR3: TGCGCCAGCAGCTCGACAGCACATCAGCCCCAGCATTTT.

This clone was recorded at least ten times. This rearrangement joins TRBV10-2 to TRBJ2-3; tentatively, D is TRBD2 (6 bases). Trimming shortened V by 2 bases and J by 3 bases, and 6 bases separated the two germline ends. This CDR3 is built from 13 residues. Germline CDR1 WSHSY, CDR2 SAAADI. Here the CDR3 DNA reads TGCGCCAGCAGTGAGCGGGAGACAGATACGCAGTATTTT. Residues: CASSERETDTQYF.

This clone came up once. The chain employs TRBV5-4 and TRBJ1-2; 7 positions agree with TRBD1. Germline V gene data show CDR1 as SGHNT and CDR2 as YYREEE (reference sequence). Losses at the gene ends were 1 base for V and 4 bases for J; bases not matched to a gene: 7. CDR3 length equals 15 residues. CDR3 residues: CASSLFSAGGYGYTF. The CDR3 nucleotides read TGTGCCAGCAGCTTGTTCTCGGCAGGGGGCTATGGCTACACCTTC.

This chain connects TRBV28 to TRBJ2-6, with 9 bases identical to TRBD1. Germline CDR1 is MDHEN and CDR2 is SYDVKM. Losses at the gene ends were 2 bases for V and 2 bases for J; bases not matched to a gene: 10. CDR3 length: 19 amino acids. The CDR3 is CASSLGGTGGSPGANVLTF. Here the CDR3 DNA reads TGTGCCAGCAGTTTAGGAGGAACAGGGGGCTCTCCTGGGGCCAACGTCCTGACTTTC.

The CDR3 sequence: CASSLGSDEGQNTEAFF. The CDR3 nucleotides are TGTGCCAGCAGCCTGGGGAGTGATGAGGGTCAGAACACTGAAGCTTTCTTT. The J gene is TRBJ1-1, the V gene TRBV5-4; no firm D call. Germline lookup yields CDR1 SGHNT and CDR2 YYREEE (reference sequence). There are 17 residues in the CDR3. Trimming took 4 bases from V and 1 from J, leaving 20 bases between them. The full variable domain, in which reference TRBV5-4 and TRBJ1-1 provide the parts outside the CDR3, is ETGVTQSPTHLIKTRGQQVTLRCSSQSGHNTVSWYQQALGQGPQFIFQYYREEENGRGNFPPRFSGLQFPNYSSELNVNALELDDSALYLCASSLGSDEGQNTEAFFGQGTRLTVV.